This entry lists 5 T cell receptor beta chains sequenced from one sample in a study of cytomegalovirus exposure and HLA in healthy donors. PCR was performed using 60 Vbeta and 13 Jbeta primers. Measured with immunoSEQ multiplex PCR; TCRdb has only the in-frame clones, and not every one. The table shows approximately 290,000 clones, with approximately 80% occurring only once. The sample consisted of PBMCs. The receptors here all came from a girl aged 2-10 years in good health and CMV-seronegative.

This clone turned up a few times. The rearrangement uses TRBV6-1 and TRBJ2-7, with TRBD2 as a possible D gene (5 bases). There are 14 residues in the CDR3. Deletions cut 6 bases from V and 6 bases from J, with 18 bases between. CDR1 and CDR2 (germline): MNHNS, SASEGT. The CDR3 loop is CASRGSERVGEQYF. CDR3 bases: TGTGCCAGCAGGGGGTCCGAGAGGGTAGGCGAGCAGTACTTC.

In the case of this clone: The sample has other DNA sequences that encode this CDR3 too. The rearrangement uses TRBV19 and TRBJ2-3, with D possibly being TRBD2 (7 bases). V lost 8 bases and J lost 1, with 13 bases in between. Germline CDR1 is LNHDA and CDR2 is SQIVND (reference sequence). This CDR3 is built from 14 residues. The CDR3: CASGSGGGTDTQYF. In DNA, the CDR3 is TGTGCCAGTGGGTCGGGGGGCGGCACAGATACGCAGTATTTT.

This chain links TRBV5-4 with TRBJ1-6; TRBD1 matches at 8 bases. CDR3 length: 17 residues. The ends lost 4 bases at V and 10 bases at J; junction bases unmatched: 16. From germline, CDR1 is SGHNT and CDR2 YYREEE (reference sequence). CDR3 loop: CASSPSPFADRVSPLHF. CDR3 in DNA: TGTGCCAGCAGCCCATCCCCCTTCGCGGACAGGGTGTCACCCCTCCACTTT.

V gene TRBV27 combines with J gene TRBJ1-2; maybe TRBD1 (5 bases). The ends were cut back, 8 bases at V and 2 bases at J, with 18 bases in the middle. Germline CDR1 MNHEY, CDR2 SMNVEV (reference sequence). The CDR3 contains 15 residues. The CDR3 is CASGTLIDRNYGYTF. CDR3 coding DNA: TGTGCCAGCGGAACTCTTATCGACAGAAACTATGGCTACACCTTC.

The chain combines TRBV9 with TRBJ2-1, with a tentative D call TRBD1 (5 bases). Trimming removed 0 bases at V and 2 bases at J, with 9 bases between. Germline values: CDR1 SGDLS, CDR2 YYNGEE. The CDR3 sequence is 15 residues long. DNA of the CDR3: TGTGCCAGCAGCGTAGTAGGGGATACCTACAATGAGCAGTTCTTC. This gives the protein CASSVVGDTYNEQFF.